This T cell receptor (beta chain) originates from a study of T cell responses to AZD1222 COVID-19 vaccine. Study results and limitations: The donors showed a predominance of white British ancestry and of females, with possible underestimation of clonal diversity.

The method was immunoSEQ multiplex PCR; TCRdb's version includes in-frame clones alone and lacks a portion of them. The profile shows about 130,000 clones, around 90% of them singletons. With respect to this clone: Its antigen is unknown.

CDR3 length equals 16 residues. Trimming took off 3 bases at V and 4 bases at J, with 18 bases between the two ends. Germline CDR1 and CDR2: MDHEN and SYDVKM. The rearrangement joins TRBV28 to TRBJ1-1; no firm D call. This material consisted of peripheral blood, taken 28 days after the second AZD1222 dose. The TCR sequence derives from an adult who received the AZD1222 COVID-19 vaccine. The CDR3 sequence is CASSLGGGSRSTEAFF. The CDR3, as DNA: TGTGCCAGCAGTTTGGGAGGAGGGAGTAGGAGCACTGAAGCTTTCTTT. Full variable domain (missing parts from reference TRBV28 and TRBJ1-1): DVKVTQSSRYLVKRTGEKVFLECVQDMDHENMFWYRQDPGLGLRLIYFSYDVKMKEKGDIPEGYSVSREKKERFSLILESASTNQTSMYLCASSLGGGSRSTEAFFGQGTRLTVV.